This record looks at one TCR beta chain sequence and its context. Its antigen is not identified. Trimming took 4 bases from V and 7 from J, leaving 15 bases between them. The CDR3 has 14 amino acids. Germline V gene data show CDR1 as LGHDT and CDR2 as YNNKEL (reference sequence). The data derive from a study of glioma-infiltrating T cells. General study results and limits: CDR3 overlap between tissue and blood was very small. Tissue-blood divergence was below expectation in non-neoplastic patients, above in gliomas.

Amplification of TCR alpha and beta CDR3 regions from RNA used iRepertoire nested multiplex PCR. One-step reverse transcription and amplification started from around 100-400 ng of tissue mRNA or PBMC total RNA. TCRdb re-analysed the multiplex PCR reads in MiXCR, keeping a single row per CDR3 protein. Counted here are over 70,000 distinct CDR3 sequences, around a quarter occurring once; the ten biggest clones make up more than 6.5%. The sequencing input was glioma tissue, nonneoplastic brain tissue, or PBMCs (not recorded which). This chain links TRBV3-1 with TRBJ2-3; D gene ambiguous. The TCR was taken from a human donor with low-grade glioma or glioblastoma, undergoing nonglioma brain surgery, or in good health (not recorded which). DNA for the CDR3: TGTGCCAGCAGCCCCGGACGCAGGTTCCATACGCAGTATTTT. This sequence encodes CASSPGRRFHTQYF.